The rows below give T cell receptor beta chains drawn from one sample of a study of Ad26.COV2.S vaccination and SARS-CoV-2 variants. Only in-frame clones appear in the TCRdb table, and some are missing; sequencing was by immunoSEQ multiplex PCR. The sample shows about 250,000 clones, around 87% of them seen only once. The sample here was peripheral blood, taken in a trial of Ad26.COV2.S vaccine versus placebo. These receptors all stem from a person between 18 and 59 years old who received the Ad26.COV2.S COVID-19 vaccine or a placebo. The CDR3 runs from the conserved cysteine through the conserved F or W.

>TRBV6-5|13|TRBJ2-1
CASALETYNEQFF
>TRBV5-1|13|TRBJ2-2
CASSLEHAGELFF
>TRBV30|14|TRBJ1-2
CAWRGQTGRNGYTF
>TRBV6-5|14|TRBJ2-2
CATRQGAVSGELFF
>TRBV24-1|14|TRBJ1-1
CATSDFTANTEAFF
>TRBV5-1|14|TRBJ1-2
CASSMPGQDYGYTF
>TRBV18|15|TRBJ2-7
CASSPQSRQDYEQYF
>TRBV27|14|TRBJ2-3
CASSLMGGTDTQYF
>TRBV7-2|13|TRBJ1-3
CASSTQSPQGMYF
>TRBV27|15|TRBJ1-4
CASSLHYETNEKLFF
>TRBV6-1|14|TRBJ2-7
CASSEGQGAGEQYF
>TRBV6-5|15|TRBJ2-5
CASRRDYYSQETQYF
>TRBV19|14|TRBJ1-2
CASSTFTQGQDYTF
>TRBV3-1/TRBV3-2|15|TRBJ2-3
CASGETGQGIGTQYF
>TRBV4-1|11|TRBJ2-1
CASRSGPKQFF
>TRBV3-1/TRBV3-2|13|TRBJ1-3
CASSLTGLNTIYF
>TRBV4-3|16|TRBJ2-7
CASSQAHSGTYYEQYF
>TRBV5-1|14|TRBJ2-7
CASSPGTANYEQYF
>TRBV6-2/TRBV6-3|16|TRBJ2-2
CASSLPSYSNTGELFF
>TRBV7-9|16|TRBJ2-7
CASSRPGLAGINEQYF
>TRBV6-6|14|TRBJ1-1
CASSYHPGWTEAFF
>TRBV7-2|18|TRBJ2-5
CASSLALSGGALVETQYF
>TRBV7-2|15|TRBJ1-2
CASSLTFSHNYGYTF
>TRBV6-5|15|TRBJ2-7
CASSYSGQGTYEQYF
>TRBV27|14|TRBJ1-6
CASSLEGGGSPLHF
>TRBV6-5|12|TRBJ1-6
CASSYFNSPLHF
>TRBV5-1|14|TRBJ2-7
CASSLGLSTYEQYF
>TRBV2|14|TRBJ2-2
CASKTSGGTGELFF
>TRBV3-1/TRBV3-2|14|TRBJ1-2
CASSQAQGSYGYTF
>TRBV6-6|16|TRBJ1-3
CASKPTGMSSGNTIYF
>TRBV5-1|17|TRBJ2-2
CASSPSAGGGNTGELFF
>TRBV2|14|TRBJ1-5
CASSESGGNQPQHF
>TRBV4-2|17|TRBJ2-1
CASSQGGLGLAGHEQFF
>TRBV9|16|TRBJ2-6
CAGSVARASGANVLTF
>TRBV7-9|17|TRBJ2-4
CASSLLEGVRSKNIQYF
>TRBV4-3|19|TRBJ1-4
CASSRTRDRDPSSNEKLFF
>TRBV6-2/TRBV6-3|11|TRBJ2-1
CASSYGDEQFF
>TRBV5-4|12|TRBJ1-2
CASSADLYGYTF
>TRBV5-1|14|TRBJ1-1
CASSTAVQNTEAFF
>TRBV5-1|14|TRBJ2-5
CASSLGRQGETQYF
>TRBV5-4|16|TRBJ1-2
CASSLADRFFDYGYTF
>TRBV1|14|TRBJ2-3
CTSKVRIGGDTQYF
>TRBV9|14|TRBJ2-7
CASSNTNQGYEQYF
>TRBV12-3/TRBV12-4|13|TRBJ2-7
CASSSGSVYEQYF